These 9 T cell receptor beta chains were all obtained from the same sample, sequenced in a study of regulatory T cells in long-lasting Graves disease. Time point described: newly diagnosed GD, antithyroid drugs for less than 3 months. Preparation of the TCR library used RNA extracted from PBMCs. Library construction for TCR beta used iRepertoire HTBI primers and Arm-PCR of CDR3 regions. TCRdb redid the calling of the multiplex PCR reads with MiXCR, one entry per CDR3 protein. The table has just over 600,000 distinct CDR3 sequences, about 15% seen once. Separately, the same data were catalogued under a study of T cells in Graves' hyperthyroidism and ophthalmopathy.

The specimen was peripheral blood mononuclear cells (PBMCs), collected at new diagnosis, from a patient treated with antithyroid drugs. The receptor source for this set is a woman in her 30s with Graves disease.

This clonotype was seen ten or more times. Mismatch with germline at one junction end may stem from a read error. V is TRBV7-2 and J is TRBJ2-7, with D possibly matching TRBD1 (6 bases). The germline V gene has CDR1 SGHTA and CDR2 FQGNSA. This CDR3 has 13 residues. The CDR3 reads CASSLAQTGGRHF. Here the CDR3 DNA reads TGTGCCAGCAGCTTAGCGCAGACAGGCGGCCGGCACTTC.

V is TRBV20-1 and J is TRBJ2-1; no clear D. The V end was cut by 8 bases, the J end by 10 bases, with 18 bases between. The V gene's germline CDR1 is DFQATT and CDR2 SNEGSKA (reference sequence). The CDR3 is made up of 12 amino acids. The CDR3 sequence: CSYGPPLAEQFF. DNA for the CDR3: TGCAGTTACGGACCCCCCTTAGCAGAGCAGTTCTTC.

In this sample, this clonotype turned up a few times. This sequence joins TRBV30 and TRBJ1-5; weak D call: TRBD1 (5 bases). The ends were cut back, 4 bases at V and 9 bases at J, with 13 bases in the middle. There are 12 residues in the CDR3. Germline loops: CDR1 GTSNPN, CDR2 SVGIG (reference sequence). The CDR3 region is CAWKDAGGPQHF. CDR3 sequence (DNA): TGTGCCTGGAAAGATGCGGGGGGGCCCCAGCATTTT.

Here the CDR3 reads CASSQLGQGYNEQFF. The CDR3 DNA follows: TGTGCCAGCAGCCAATTGGGCCAGGGGTACAATGAGCAGTTCTTC. V and J are TRBV16 and TRBJ2-1; the D gene is possibly TRBD1 (6 bases). The CDR3 sequence is 15 residues long. The germline CDR1 and CDR2 sequences are KGHSY and FQNENV. V was cut by 1 base and J by 4 bases, with 11 bases left in between.

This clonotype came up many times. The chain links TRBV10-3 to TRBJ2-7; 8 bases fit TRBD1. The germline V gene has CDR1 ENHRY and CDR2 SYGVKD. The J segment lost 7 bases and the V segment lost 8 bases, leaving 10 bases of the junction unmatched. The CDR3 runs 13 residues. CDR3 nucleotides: TGTGCCATCGCTCTAAATACAGGGGGAGAGCAGTACTTC. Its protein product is CAIALNTGGEQYF.

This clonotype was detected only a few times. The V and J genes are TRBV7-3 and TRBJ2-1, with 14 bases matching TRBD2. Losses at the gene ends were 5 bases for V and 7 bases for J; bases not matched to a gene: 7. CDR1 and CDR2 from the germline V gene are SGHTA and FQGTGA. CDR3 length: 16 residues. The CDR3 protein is CASSPGLAGGMNEQFF. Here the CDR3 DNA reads TGTGCCAGCAGCCCAGGACTAGCGGGAGGTATGAATGAGCAGTTCTTC.

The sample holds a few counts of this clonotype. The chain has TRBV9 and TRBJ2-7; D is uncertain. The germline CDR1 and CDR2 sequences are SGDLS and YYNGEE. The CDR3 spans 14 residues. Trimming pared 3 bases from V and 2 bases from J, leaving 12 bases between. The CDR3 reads CASSESDDPYEQYF. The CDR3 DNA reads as TGTGCCAGCAGCGAGAGCGACGATCCCTACGAGCAGTACTTC.

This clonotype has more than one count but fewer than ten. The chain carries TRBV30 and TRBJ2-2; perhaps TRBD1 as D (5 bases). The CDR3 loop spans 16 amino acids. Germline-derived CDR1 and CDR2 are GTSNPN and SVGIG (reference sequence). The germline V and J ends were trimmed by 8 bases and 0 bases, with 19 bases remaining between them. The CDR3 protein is CARLWGGTTNTGELFF. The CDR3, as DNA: TGTGCCCGTTTGTGGGGCGGAACTACGAACACCGGGGAGCTGTTTTTT. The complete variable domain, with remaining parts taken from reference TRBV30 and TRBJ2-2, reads SQTIHQWPATLVQPVGSPLSLECTVEGTSNPNLYWYRQAAGRGLQLLFYSVGIGQISSEVPQNLSASRPQDRQFILSSKKLLLSDSGFYLCARLWGGTTNTGELFFGEGSRLTVL.

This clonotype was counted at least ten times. CDR3 sequence (DNA): TGTGCCGGAACTCGGCTTTCCATAGAAGCTTTCTTT. It is translated as CAGTRLSIEAFF. The rearrangement links TRBV30 to TRBJ1-1; D is ambiguous. The V gene lost 8 bases and the J gene lost 8 bases, with 18 bases spanning the gap. The CDR3 covers 12 residues. CDR1 and CDR2 from the germline V gene are GTSNPN and SVGIG (reference sequence). The full variable domain, in which reference TRBV30 and TRBJ1-1 provide the parts outside the CDR3, is SQTIHQWPATLVQPVGSPLSLECTVEGTSNPNLYWYRQAAGRGLQLLFYSVGIGQISSEVPQNLSASRPQDRQFILSSKKLLLSDSGFYLCAGTRLSIEAFFGQGTRLTVV.